The clone carrying this T cell receptor beta chain was seen a handful of times. What it binds is unknown. This entry belongs to a study of response to subunit inactivated influenza vaccine. Whole-study findings and limits: T cells newly recruited by each seasonal influenza vaccination are few, the authors suggested.

Trimming at V came to 0 bases and at J to 6 bases, leaving 13 bases not matched to a gene. The CDR3 totals 17 residues. Germline values: CDR1 SGHDT, CDR2 YYEEEE. TCRdb passed the RT-PCR reads through MiXCR, listing each CDR3 protein once. The table shows 650,000 to 800,000 distinct CDR3 sequences, with approximately 18% occurring only once. The rearrangement joins TRBV5-6 to TRBJ2-3; 7 nucleotides match TRBD1. This material consisted of PBMCs from blood, taken 5 days after vaccination. This TCR came from a man aged 45 to 65 who received an inactivated influenza vaccine. The CDR3 region is CASSLVGSTQGGDTQYF. Here the CDR3 DNA reads TGTGCCAGCAGCTTGGTTGGTAGCACCCAAGGGGGCGATACGCAGTATTTT.